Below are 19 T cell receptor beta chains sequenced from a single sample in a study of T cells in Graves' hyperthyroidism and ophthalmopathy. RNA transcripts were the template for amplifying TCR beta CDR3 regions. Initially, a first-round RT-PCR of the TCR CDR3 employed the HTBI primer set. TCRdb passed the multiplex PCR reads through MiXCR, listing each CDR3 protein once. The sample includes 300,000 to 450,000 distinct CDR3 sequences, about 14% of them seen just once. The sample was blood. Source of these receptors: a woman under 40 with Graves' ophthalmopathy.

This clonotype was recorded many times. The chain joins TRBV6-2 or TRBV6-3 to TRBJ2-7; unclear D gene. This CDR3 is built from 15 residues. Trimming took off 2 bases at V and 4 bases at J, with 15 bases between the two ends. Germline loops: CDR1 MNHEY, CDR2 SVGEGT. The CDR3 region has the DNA TGTGCCAGCAGTTACGCCTCGACACCTCAGTACGAGCAGTACTTC. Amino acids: CASSYASTPQYEQYF.

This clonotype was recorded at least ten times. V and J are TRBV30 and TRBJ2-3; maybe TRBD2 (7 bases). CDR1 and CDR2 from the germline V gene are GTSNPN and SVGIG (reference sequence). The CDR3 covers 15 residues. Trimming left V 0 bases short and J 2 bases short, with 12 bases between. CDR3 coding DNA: TGTGCCTGGAGTGTAAGGGGGGGCCTCACAGATACGCAGTATTTT. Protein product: CAWSVRGGLTDTQYF.

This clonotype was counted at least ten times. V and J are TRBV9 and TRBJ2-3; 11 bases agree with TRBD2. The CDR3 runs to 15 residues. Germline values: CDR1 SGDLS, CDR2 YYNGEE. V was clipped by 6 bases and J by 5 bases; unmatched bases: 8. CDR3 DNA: TGTGCCAGCACTACTACTAGCGGGGGAGGAGATACGCAGTATTTT. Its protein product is CASTTTSGGGDTQYF.

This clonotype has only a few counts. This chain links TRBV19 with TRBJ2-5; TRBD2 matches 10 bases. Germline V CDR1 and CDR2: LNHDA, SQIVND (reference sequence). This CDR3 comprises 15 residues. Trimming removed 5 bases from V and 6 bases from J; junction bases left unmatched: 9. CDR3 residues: CASSQLAGPAKTQYF. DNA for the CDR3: TGTGCCAGTAGTCAACTAGCGGGGCCCGCGAAGACCCAGTACTTC.

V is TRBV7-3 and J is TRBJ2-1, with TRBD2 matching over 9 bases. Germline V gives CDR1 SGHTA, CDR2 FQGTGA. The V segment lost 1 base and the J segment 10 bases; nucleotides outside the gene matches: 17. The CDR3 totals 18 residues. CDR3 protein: CASSLKTGGGATSQEQFF. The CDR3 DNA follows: TGTGCCAGCAGCTTAAAAACTGGCGGGGGGGCTACGTCCCAGGAGCAGTTCTTC.

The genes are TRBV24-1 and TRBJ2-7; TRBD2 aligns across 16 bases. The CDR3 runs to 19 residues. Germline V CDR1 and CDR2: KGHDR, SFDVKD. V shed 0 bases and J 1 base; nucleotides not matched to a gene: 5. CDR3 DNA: TGTGCCACCAGTGATTTGTCGGGACTAGCGGGGGGGGGGTCCTACGAGCAGTACTTC. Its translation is CATSDLSGLAGGGSYEQYF.

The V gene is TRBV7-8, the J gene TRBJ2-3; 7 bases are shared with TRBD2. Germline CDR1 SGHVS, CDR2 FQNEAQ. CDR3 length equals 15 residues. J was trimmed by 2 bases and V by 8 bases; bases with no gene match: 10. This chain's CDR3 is CASRVGREFTDTQYF. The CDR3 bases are TGTGCCAGCCGAGTTGGGCGGGAGTTCACAGATACGCAGTATTTT.

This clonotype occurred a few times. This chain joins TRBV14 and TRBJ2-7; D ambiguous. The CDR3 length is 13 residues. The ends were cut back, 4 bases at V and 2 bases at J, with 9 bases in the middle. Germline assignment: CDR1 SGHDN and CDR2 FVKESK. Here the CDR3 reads CASSPPFPYEQYF. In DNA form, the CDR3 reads TGTGCCAGCAGCCCCCCGTTCCCCTACGAGCAGTACTTC.

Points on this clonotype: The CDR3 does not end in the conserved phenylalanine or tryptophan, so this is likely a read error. CDR3 in amino acids: CAWTIGGRGYIDTQYS. CDR3 sequence (DNA): TGTGCCTGGACTATAGGGGGGCGGGGCTACATAGATACGCAGTATTCT. The chain couples TRBV30 to TRBJ2-3; the D gene could be TRBD1 or TRBD2 (6 bases each). CDR1 and CDR2 from the germline V gene are GTSNPN and SVGIG (reference sequence). The CDR3 length is 16 residues. V lost 4 bases and J 5 bases, leaving 22 bases between the germline ends.

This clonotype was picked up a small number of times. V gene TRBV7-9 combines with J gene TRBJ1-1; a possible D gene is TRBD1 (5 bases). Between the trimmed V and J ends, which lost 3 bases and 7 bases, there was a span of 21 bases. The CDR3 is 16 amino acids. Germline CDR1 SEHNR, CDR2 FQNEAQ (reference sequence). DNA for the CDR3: TGTGCCAGCAGCTTCGAACTTGGCGCAGGGACTTATGAAGCTTTCTTT. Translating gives CASSFELGAGTYEAFF. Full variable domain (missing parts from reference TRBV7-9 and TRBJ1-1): DTGVSQNPRHKITKRGQNVTFRCDPISEHNRLYWYRQTLGQGPEFLTYFQNEAQLEKSRLLSDRFSAERPKGSFSTLEIQRTEQGDSAMYLCASSFELGAGTYEAFFGQGTRLTVV.

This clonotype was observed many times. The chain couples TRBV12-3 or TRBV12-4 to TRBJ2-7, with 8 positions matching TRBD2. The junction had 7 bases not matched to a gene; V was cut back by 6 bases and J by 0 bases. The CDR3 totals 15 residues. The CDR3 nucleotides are TGTGCCAGCAGCGGGGGGGGGGCCGTCTCCTACGAGCAGTACTTC. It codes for CASSGGGAVSYEQYF.

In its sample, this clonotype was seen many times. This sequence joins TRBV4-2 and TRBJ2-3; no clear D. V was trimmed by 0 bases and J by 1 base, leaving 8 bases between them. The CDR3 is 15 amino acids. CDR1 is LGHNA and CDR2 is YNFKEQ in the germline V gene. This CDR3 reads CASSQDPSGTDTQYF. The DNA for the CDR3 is TGTGCCAGCAGCCAAGATCCTAGTGGCACAGATACGCAGTATTTT.

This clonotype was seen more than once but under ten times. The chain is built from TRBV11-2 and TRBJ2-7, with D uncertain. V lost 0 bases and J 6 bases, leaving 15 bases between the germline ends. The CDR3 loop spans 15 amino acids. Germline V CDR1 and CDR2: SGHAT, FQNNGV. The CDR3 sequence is CASSLDIQDPGEQYF. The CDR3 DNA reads TGTGCCAGCAGCTTAGATATCCAGGACCCTGGCGAGCAGTACTTC.

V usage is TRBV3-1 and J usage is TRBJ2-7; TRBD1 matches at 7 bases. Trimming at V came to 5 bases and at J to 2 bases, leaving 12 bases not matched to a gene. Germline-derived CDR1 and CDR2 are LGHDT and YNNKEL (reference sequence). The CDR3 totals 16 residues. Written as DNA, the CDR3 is TGTGCCAGCAGCGATATCAAGGGGGCCCCACCCTACGAGCAGTACTTC. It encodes CASSDIKGAPPYEQYF.

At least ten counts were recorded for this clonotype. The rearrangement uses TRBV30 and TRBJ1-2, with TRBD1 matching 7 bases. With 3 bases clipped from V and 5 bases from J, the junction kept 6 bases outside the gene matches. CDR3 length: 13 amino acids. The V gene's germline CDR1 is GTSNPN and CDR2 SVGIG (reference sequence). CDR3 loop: CAWRGRGSYGYTF. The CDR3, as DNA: TGTGCCTGGAGGGGCAGGGGGTCATATGGCTACACCTTC.

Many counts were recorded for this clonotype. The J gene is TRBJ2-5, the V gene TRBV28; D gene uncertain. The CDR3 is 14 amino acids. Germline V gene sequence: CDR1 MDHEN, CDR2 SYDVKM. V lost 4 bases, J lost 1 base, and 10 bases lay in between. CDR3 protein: CASSWADGQETQYF. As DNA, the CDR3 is TGTGCCAGCAGTTGGGCTGATGGCCAAGAGACCCAGTACTTC.

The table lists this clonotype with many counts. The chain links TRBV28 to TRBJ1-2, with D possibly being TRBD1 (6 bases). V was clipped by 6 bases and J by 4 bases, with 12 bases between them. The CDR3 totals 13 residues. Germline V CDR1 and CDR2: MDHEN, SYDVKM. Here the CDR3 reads CASRLGTSYGYTF. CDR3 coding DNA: TGTGCCAGCAGGTTGGGGACAAGCTATGGCTACACCTTC.

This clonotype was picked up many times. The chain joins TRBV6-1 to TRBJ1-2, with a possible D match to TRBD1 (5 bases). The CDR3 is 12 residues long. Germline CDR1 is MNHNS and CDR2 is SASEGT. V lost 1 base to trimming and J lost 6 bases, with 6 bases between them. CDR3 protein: CASSEDRNGYTF. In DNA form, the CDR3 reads TGTGCCAGCAGTGAAGACAGGAATGGCTACACCTTC.

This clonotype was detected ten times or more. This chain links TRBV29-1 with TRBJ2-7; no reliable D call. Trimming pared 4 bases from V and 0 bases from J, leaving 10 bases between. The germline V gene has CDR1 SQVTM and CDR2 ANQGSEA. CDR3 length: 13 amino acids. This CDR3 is CSVGLPSSYEQYF. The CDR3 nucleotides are TGCAGCGTTGGTCTTCCAAGCTCCTACGAGCAGTACTTC.